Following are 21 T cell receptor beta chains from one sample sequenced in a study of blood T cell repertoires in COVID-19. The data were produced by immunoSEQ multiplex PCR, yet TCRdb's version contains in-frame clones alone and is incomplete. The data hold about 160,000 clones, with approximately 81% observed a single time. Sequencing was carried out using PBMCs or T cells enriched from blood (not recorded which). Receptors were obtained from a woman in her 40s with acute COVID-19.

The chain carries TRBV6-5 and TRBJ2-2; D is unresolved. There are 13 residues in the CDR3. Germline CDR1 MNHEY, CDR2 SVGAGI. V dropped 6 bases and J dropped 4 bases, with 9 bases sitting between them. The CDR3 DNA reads TGTGCCAGCAGACGGCTAGTCACCGGGGAGCTGTTTTTT. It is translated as CASRRLVTGELFF.

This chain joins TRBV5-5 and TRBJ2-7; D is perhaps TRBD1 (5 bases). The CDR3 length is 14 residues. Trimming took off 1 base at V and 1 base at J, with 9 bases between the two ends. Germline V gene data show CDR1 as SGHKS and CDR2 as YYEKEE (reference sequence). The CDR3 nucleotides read TGTGCCAGCAGCTTGAGGGGCCTGTCCTACGAGCAGTACTTC. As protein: CASSLRGLSYEQYF.

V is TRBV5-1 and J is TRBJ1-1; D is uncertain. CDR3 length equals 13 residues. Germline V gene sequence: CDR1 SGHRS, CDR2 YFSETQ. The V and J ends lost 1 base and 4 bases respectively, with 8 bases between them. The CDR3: CASSLTDTTEAFF. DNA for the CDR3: TGCGCCAGCAGCTTGACCGACACCACTGAAGCTTTCTTT.

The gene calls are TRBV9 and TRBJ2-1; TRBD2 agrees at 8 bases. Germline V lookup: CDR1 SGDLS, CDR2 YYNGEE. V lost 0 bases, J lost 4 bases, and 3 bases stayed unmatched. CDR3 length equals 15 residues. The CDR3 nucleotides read TGTGCCAGCAGCGTAGAGTTAGCGGGGTACAATGAGCAGTTCTTC. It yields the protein CASSVELAGYNEQFF.

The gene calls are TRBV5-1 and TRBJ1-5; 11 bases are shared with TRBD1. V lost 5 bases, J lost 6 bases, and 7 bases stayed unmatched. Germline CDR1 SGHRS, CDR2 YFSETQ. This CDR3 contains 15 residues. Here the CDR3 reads CASRAGTGGFQPQHF. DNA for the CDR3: TGCGCCAGCAGGGCCGGGACAGGGGGTTTTCAGCCCCAGCATTTT.

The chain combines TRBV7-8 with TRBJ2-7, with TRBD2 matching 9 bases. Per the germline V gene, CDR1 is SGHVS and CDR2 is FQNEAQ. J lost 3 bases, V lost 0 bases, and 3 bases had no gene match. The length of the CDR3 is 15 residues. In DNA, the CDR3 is TGTGCCAGCAGCTTAGCGGCTAGCGGGAACTACGAGCAGTACTTC. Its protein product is CASSLAASGNYEQYF. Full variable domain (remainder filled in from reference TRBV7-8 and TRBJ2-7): GAGVSQSPRYKVAKRGQDVALRCDPISGHVSLFWYQQALGQGPEFLTYFQNEAQLDKSGLPSDRFFAERPEGSVSTLKIQRTQQEDSAVYLCASSLAASGNYEQYFGPGTRLTVT.

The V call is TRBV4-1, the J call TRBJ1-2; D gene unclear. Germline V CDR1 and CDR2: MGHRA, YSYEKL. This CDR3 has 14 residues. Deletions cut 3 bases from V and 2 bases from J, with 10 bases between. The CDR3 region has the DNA TGCGCCAGCAGCCACCCGGGAGTGAACTATGGCTACACCTTC. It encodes CASSHPGVNYGYTF.

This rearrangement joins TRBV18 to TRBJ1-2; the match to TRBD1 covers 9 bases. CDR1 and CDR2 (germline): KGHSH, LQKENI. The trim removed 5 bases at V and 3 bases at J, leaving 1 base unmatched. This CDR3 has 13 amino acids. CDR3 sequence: CASSRDRDYGYTF. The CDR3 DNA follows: TGTGCCAGCTCAAGGGACAGGGACTATGGCTACACCTTC.

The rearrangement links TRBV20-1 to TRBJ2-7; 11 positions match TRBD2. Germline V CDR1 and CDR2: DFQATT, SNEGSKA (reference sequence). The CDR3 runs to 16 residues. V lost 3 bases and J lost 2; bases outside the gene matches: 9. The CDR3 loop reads CSASRLAGGSPYEQYF. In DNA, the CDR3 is TGCAGTGCTAGTCGGCTAGCGGGAGGTTCCCCCTACGAGCAGTACTTC.

The CDR3 bases are TGTGCCAGCTGGACTAGCGGTTACAATGAGCAGTTCTTC. Amino acid sequence: CASWTSGYNEQFF. The rearrangement joins TRBV7-9 to TRBJ2-1, with TRBD2 matching over 10 bases. With 8 bases clipped from V and 4 bases from J, the junction kept 2 bases outside the gene matches. The CDR3 has 13 amino acids. Germline V gene lookup returns CDR1 SEHNR and CDR2 FQNEAQ (reference sequence).

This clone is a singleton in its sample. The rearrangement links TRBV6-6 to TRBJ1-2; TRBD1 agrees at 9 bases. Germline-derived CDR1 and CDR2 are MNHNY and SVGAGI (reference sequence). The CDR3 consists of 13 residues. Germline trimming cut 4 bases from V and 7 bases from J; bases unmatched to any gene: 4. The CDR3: CASSSQGASGYTF. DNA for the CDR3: TGTGCCAGCAGTTCACAGGGGGCAAGTGGCTACACCTTC.

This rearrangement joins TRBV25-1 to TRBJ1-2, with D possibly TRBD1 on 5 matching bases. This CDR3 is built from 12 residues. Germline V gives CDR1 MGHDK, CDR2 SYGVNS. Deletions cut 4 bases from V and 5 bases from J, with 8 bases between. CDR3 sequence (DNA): TGTGCCAGCAGTGTCTCAGGGTATGGCTACACCTTC. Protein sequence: CASSVSGYGYTF.

CDR3 region: CAWSVRQNSPLHF. The CDR3 DNA follows: TGTGCCTGGAGTGTACGACAAAATTCACCCCTCCACTTT. The chain combines TRBV30 with TRBJ1-6; D is ambiguous. The CDR3 length is 13 residues. Germline V lookup: CDR1 GTSNPN, CDR2 SVGIG (reference sequence). Trimming removed 0 bases from V and 7 bases from J, with 7 bases in between.

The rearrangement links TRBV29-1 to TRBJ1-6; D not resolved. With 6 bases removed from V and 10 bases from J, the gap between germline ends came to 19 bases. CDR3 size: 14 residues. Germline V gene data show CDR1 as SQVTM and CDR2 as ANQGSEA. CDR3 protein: CSVSTGRAGSPLHF. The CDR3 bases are TGCAGCGTCTCGACCGGTAGAGCGGGCTCACCCCTCCACTTT.

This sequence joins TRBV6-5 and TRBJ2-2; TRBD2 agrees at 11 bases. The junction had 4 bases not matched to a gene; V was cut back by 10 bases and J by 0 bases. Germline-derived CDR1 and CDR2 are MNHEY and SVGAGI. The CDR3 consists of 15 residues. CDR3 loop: CATRLAGPNTGELFF. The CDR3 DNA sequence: TGTGCCACCAGACTAGCGGGGCCGAACACCGGGGAGCTGTTTTTT.

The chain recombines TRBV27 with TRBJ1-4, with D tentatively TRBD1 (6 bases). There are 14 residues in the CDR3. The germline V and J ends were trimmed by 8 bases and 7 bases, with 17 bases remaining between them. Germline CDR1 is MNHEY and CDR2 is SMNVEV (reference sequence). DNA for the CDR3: TGTGCCAGCGGCTACAGGGTTGGTGGTGAAAAACTGTTTTTT. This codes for CASGYRVGGEKLFF.

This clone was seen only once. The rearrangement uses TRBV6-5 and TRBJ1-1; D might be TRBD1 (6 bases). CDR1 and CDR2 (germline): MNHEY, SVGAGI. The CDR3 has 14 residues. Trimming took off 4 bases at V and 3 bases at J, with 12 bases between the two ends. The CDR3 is CASSLTGDYTEAFF. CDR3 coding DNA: TGTGCCAGCAGTTTGACAGGAGATTACACTGAAGCTTTCTTT.

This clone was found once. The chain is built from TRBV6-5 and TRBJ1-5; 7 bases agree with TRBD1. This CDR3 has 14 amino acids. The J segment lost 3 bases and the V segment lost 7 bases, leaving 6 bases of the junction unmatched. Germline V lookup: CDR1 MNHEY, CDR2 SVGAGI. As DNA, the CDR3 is TGTGCCAGCAAGGGGGCGGGGTCCAATCAGCCCCAGCATTTT. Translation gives CASKGAGSNQPQHF.

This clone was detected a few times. CDR3 region: CASSVGLARSTDTQYF. In DNA form, the CDR3 reads TGTGCCAGCAGCGTAGGACTAGCGCGGAGCACAGATACGCAGTATTTT. This chain joins TRBV9 and TRBJ2-3; TRBD2 agrees at 8 bases. V shed 0 bases and J 0 bases; nucleotides not matched to a gene: 3. This CDR3 contains 16 residues. Germline CDR1 SGDLS, CDR2 YYNGEE.

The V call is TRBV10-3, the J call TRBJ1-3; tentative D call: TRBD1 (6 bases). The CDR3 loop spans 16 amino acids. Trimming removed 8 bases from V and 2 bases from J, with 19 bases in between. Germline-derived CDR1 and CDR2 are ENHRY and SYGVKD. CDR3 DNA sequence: TGTGCCATCGCATACAAACAGGGCAGGACTGGAAACACCATATATTTT. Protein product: CAIAYKQGRTGNTIYF.

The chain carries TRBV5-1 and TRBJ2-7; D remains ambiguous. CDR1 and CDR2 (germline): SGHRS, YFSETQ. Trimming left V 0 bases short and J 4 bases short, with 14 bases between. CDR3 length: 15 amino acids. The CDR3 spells CASSLAPGRRYEQYF. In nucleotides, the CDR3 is TGCGCCAGCAGCTTGGCCCCAGGTAGGCGATACGAGCAGTACTTC.